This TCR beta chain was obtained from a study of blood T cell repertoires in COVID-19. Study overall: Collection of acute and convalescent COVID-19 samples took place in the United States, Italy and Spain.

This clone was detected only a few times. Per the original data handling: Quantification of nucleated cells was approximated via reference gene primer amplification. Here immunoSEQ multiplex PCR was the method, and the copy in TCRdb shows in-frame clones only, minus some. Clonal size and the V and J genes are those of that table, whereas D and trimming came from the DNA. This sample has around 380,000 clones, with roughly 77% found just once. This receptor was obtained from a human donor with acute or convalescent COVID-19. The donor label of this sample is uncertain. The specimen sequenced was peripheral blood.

CDR3 sequence: CASRLAGLNTGELFF. The DNA of the CDR3 is TGTGCCAGCAGGTTGGCGGGCTTGAACACCGGGGAGCTGTTTTTT. The chain recombines TRBV7-8 with TRBJ2-2; D perhaps matches TRBD2 (5 bases). Germline CDR1 reads SGHVS; CDR2 reads FQNEAQ. The CDR3 spans 15 residues. Deletions cut 6 bases from V and 1 base from J, with 12 bases between. The variable domain in full, completed from reference TRBV7-8 and TRBJ2-2, reads GAGVSQSPRYKVAKRGQDVALRCDPISGHVSLFWYQQALGQGPEFLTYFQNEAQLDKSGLPSDRFFAERPEGSVSTLKIQRTQQEDSAVYLCASRLAGLNTGELFFGEGSRLTVL.